This T cell receptor (beta chain) was captured by sequencing in a study of molecular identifiers for immune sequencing clone quantification. This clonotype occurred many times. Germline V gene lookup returns CDR1 SNHLY and CDR2 FYNNEI. V dropped 3 bases and J dropped 6 bases, with 12 bases sitting between them. This CDR3 has 13 residues. One entry per CDR3 protein, called by TCRdb with MiXCR from the PCR reads. The table lists just over 40,000 distinct CDR3 sequences, about 18% of them singletons. The chain recombines TRBV2 with TRBJ2-7; unclear D gene. Material for sequencing was naive CD8+ T cells from blood, with Jurkat cell RNA spiked in. The subset denotes: FACS-sorted CD8+CD4-CCR7+CD45RA+ naive T cells. The source of this sequence is a human donor in good health. Some libraries in this study had Jurkat cell RNA spiked in. The chain's CDR3 is CASSDRLVSEQYF. CDR3 bases: TGTGCCAGCAGTGACAGGCTAGTCTCCGAGCAGTACTTC.